This T cell receptor (beta chain) was recorded in a study of T cells in Graves' hyperthyroidism and ophthalmopathy. Study information: Staff took peripheral blood when the initial diagnosis was made, before any treatment began. Study-level findings and limits: Most clonotypes that expanded in the thyroid above 0.001 also showed up in blood.

A remark on this clonotype: Its antigen is not known.

Amplification yielded TCR beta CDR3 regions, with RNA transcripts as the source. An initial round of RT-PCR targeting the TCR CDR3 relied on the HTBI primer set. TCRdb re-called the multiplex PCR reads with MiXCR, one entry per CDR3 protein. The repertoire has nearly 250,000 distinct CDR3 sequences, less than 20% of them found once; the top ten carry 28%. Researchers barred patients who had uncontrolled infection, other autoimmune disease, pregnancy or lactation. The source is a woman younger than 30 with Graves' ophthalmopathy. Specimen: blood.

CDR3 in amino acids: CASSRGGATSGGSTDTQYF. The CDR3 DNA sequence: TGTGCCAGTAGCCGCGGGGGGGCCACTAGCGGAGGGAGCACAGATACGCAGTATTTT. The chain joins TRBV19 to TRBJ2-3; 9 bases line up with TRBD2. This CDR3 is 19 amino acids long. V shed 6 bases, J shed 0 bases, and the junction held 16 bases outside the gene matches. In germline, CDR1 is LNHDA, CDR2 SQIVND (reference sequence).